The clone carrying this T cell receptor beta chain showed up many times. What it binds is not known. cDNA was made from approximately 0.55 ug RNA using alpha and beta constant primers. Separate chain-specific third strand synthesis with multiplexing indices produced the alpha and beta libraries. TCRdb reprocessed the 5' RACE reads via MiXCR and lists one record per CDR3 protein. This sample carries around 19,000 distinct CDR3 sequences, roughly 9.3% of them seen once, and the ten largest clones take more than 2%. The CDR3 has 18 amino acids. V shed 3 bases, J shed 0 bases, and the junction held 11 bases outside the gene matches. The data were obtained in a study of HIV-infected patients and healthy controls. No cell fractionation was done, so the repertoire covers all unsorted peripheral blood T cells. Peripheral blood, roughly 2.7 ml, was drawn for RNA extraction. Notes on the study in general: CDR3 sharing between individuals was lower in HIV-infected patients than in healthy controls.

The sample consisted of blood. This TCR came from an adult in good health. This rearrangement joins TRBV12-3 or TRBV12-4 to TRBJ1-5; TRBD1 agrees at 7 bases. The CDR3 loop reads CASSFLTGRIYSNQPQHF. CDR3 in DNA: TGTGCCAGCAGTTTTTTGACAGGGAGAATTTATAGCAATCAGCCCCAGCATTTT.